This is a list of T cell receptor beta chains from one sample in a study of CD8+ T cells in alopecia areata. The method was immunoSEQ multiplex PCR; TCRdb's version includes in-frame clones alone and lacks a portion of them. Altogether some 170,000 clones are present, around 63% being singletons, with the ten largest covering 1.5% to 2%. The source was CD4+ T cells sorted from blood, collected at week 0. The receptors were gathered from a human donor with alopecia areata. Each CDR3 is given without its conserved first and last residue.

v_call: TRBV30; cdr3_aa: AWRYRRSGNTIY
v_call: TRBV2; cdr3_aa: ASSLDNEQF
v_call: TRBV7-2; cdr3_aa: ASSFSSMNTEAF
v_call: TRBV5-1; cdr3_aa: ASSLLGTGMYEQY
v_call: TRBV5-6; cdr3_aa: ASSFRTSGSDTQY
v_call: TRBV30; cdr3_aa: AWSVPGRKHGYT
v_call: TRBV7-2; cdr3_aa: ASSLAQGGWETQY
v_call: TRBV25-1; cdr3_aa: ASRSATEAF
v_call: TRBV6-5; cdr3_aa: ASSQNIRGQETQY
v_call: TRBV7-2; cdr3_aa: ASSLATAYGYT
v_call: TRBV27; cdr3_aa: ASRRLAQYNEQF
v_call: TRBV19; cdr3_aa: ASSARQGGYGYT
v_call: TRBV30; cdr3_aa: AWSPGANYGYT
v_call: TRBV13; cdr3_aa: ASSFSGTRNQPQH
v_call: TRBV30; cdr3_aa: AWSGGVGQPQH
v_call: TRBV7-2; cdr3_aa: ASSSLGRVKEKLF
v_call: TRBV30; cdr3_aa: AWSVLGSGGYNEQF
v_call: TRBV29-1; cdr3_aa: SVKENNSPLH
v_call: TRBV7-9; cdr3_aa: ASSSRMNTGELF
v_call: TRBV6-6; cdr3_aa: ASSYNAGLANEQF
v_call: TRBV29-1; cdr3_aa: SVVSGTGNQPQH
v_call: TRBV11-2; cdr3_aa: ASSHSSPYEQY
v_call: TRBV7-2; cdr3_aa: ASSLGPTEQY
v_call: TRBV30; cdr3_aa: AWSANAYGYT
v_call: TRBV15; cdr3_aa: ATSRAQARTDTQY
v_call: TRBV29-1; cdr3_aa: SVEGGSGIYGYT
v_call: TRBV19; cdr3_aa: ASSISSGFQF
v_call: TRBV10-2; cdr3_aa: ASSTDNQPQH